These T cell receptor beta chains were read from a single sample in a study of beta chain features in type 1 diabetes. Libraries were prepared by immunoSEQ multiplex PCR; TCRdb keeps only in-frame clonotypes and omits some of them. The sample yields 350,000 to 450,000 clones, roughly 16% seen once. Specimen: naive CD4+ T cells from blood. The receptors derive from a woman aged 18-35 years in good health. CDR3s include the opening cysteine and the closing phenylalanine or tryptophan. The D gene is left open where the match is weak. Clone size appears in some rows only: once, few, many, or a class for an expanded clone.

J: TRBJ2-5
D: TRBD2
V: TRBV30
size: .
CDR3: CAWKVVAGQETQYF
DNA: TGTGCCTGGAAGGTAGTAGCGGGGCAAGAGACCCAGTACTTC

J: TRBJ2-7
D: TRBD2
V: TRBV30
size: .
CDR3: CAWRTSGSLYEQYF
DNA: TGTGCCTGGAGGACTAGCGGGAGCCTCTACGAGCAGTACTTC

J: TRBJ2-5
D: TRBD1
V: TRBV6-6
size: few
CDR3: CAIRAGGWETQYF
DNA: TGTGCCATCAGGGCAGGGGGCTGGGAGACCCAGTACTTC

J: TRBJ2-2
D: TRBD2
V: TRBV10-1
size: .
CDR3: CASSVSGRAGELFF
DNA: TGCGCCAGCAGTGTTAGCGGGAGGGCCGGGGAGCTGTTTTTT

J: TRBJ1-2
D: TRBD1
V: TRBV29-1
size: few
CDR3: CSVGDRRLVGYTF
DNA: TGCAGCGTGGGGGACAGGCGGTTAGTCGGCTACACCTTC

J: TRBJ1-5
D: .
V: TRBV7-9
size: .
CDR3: CASSLGREGNQPQHF
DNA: TGTGCCAGCAGCTTGGGTCGCGAGGGCAATCAGCCCCAGCATTTT

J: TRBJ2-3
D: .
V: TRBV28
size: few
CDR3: CASSYGIADTQYF
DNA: TGTGCCAGCAGTTACGGTATCGCAGATACGCAGTATTTT

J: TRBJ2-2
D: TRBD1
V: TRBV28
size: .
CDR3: CASSFPGGINTGELFF
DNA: TGTGCCAGCAGTTTCCCAGGGGGTATTAACACCGGGGAGCTGTTTTTT

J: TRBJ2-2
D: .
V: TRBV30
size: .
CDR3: CAWSVGLNTGELFF
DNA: TGTGCCTGGAGTGTGGGCTTGAACACCGGGGAGCTGTTTTTT

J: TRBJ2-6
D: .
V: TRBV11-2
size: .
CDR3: CASSLVISPVVLTF
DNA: TGTGCCAGCAGCTTAGTGATTTCCCCAGTCGTCCTGACTTTC

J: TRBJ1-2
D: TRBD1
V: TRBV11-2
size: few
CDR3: CASSSGGGTGKGYTF
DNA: TGTGCCAGCAGCTCCGGAGGTGGGACAGGGAAGGGCTACACCTTC

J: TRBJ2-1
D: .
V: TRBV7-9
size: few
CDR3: CASSLAGRALVDEQFF
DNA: TGTGCCAGCAGCTTAGCCGGCAGGGCTTTGGTGGATGAGCAGTTCTTC

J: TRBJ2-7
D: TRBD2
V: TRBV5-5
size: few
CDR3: CASSLVLTGGDEQYF
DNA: TGTGCCAGCAGCTTAGTGTTGACGGGAGGGGACGAGCAGTACTTC

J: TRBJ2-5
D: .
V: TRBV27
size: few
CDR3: CASSLTPSSGRETQYF
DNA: TGTGCCAGCAGTTTAACCCCCAGCTCTGGGAGGGAGACCCAGTACTTC

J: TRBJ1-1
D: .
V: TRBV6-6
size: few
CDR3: CASSYGQGSEAFF
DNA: TGTGCCAGCAGTTACGGGCAGGGCTCTGAAGCTTTCTTT

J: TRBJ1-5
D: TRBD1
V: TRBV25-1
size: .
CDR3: CASSGWDRGNQPQHF
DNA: TGTGCCAGCAGTGGGTGGGACAGGGGGAACCAGCCCCAGCATTTT

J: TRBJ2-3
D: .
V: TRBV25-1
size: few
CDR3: CASSEYTGGGDTQYF
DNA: TGTGCCAGCAGTGAATATACGGGTGGAGGAGATACGCAGTATTTT

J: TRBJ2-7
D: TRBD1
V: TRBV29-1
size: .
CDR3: CSVAGQGYEQYF
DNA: TGCAGCGTTGCGGGACAGGGCTACGAGCAGTACTTC

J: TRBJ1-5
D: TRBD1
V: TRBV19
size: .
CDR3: CAISDRWYQPQHF
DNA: TGTGCCATATCGGACAGGTGGTATCAGCCCCAGCATTTT

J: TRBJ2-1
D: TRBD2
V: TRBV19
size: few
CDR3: CASSIGRSGVYNEQFF
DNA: TGTGCCAGTAGTATAGGCCGGAGCGGGGTCTACAATGAGCAGTTCTTC

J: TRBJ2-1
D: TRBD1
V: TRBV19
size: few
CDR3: CASSIGTGNPNEQFF
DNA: TGTGCCAGTAGTATCGGGACAGGGAATCCAAATGAGCAGTTCTTC

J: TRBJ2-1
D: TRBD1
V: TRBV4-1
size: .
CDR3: CASSQGGTGISGYNEQFF
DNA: TGCGCCAGCAGCCAGGGCGGGACAGGGATATCGGGATACAATGAGCAGTTCTTC

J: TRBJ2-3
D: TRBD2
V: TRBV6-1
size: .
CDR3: CATRSGRTDTQYF
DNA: TGTGCCACTCGGAGCGGGAGAACAGATACGCAGTATTTT

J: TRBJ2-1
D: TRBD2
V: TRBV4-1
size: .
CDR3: CASSSRLAGGNGEQFF
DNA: TGCGCCAGCAGCTCCCGGCTAGCGGGAGGGAATGGTGAGCAGTTCTTC

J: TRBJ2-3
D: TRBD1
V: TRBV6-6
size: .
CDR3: CASSPGQLNTDTQYF
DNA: TGTGCCAGCAGTCCGGGACAGCTTAACACAGATACGCAGTATTTT

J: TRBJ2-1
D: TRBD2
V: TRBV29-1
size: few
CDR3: CSVETSGAYNEQFF
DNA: TGCAGCGTTGAAACTAGCGGGGCCTACAATGAGCAGTTCTTC

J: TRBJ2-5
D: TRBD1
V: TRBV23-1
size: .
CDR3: CASSQSQGEETQYF
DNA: TGCGCCAGCAGTCAATCACAGGGGGAGGAGACCCAGTACTTC

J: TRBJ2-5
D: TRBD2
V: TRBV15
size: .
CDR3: CATSRLGTTIQETQYF
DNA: TGTGCCACCAGCAGACTGGGGACTACTATTCAAGAGACCCAGTACTTC

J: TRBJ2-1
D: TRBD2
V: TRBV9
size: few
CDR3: CASSVGPSGGSYNEQFF
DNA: TGTGCCAGCAGCGTAGGTCCTAGCGGGGGCTCCTACAATGAGCAGTTCTTC

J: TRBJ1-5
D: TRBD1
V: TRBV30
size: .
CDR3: CAWSKQGNQPQHF
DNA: TGTGCCTGGAGTAAACAGGGGAATCAGCCCCAGCATTTT

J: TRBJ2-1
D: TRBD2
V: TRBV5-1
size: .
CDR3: CASSLSREGYNEQFF
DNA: TGCGCCAGCAGCTTGTCCCGGGAGGGGTACAATGAGCAGTTCTTC

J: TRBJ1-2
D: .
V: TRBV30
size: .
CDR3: CAWSNGQSSNYGYTF
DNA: TGTGCCTGGAGTAACGGACAGTCTTCTAACTATGGCTACACCTTC

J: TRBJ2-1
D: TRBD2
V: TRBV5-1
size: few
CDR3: CASSPTGTSGRYNEQFF
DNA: TGCGCCAGCAGCCCGACAGGGACTAGCGGGAGGTACAATGAGCAGTTCTTC

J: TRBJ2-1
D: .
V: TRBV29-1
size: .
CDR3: CSVESRRDNEQFF
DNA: TGCAGCGTTGAGAGCCGCCGGGACAATGAGCAGTTCTTC

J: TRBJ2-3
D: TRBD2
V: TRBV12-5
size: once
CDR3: CASGLDRLAGETDTQYF
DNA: TGTGCTAGTGGTTTGGACCGACTAGCGGGAGAGACAGATACGCAGTATTTT

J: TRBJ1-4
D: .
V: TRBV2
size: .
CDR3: CASSGRANSVEKLFF
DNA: TGTGCCAGCAGTGGGCGTGCGAACAGTGTTGAAAAACTGTTTTTT

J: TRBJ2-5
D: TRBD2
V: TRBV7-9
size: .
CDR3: CASSYSGRRGETQYF
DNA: TGTGCCAGCAGCTATAGCGGGAGACGGGGAGAGACCCAGTACTTC

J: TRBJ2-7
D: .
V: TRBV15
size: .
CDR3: CATSRDVVSAGEQYF
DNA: TGTGCCACCAGCAGAGATGTTGTGTCGGCGGGGGAGCAGTACTTC

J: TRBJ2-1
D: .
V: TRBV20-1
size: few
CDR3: CSAPHYNEQFF
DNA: TGCAGTGCCCCCCACTACAATGAGCAGTTCTTC

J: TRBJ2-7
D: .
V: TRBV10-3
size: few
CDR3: CAINPRGRRYEQYF
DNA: TGTGCCATCAACCCGAGGGGGAGAAGGTACGAGCAGTACTTC

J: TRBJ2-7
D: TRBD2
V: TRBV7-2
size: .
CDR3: CASSLGTTSGNYEQYF
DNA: TGTGCCAGCAGCTTAGGTACGACTAGCGGGAATTACGAGCAGTACTTC

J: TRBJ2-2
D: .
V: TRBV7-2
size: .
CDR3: CASSARESNTGELFF
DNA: TGTGCCAGCAGCGCCCGAGAATCGAACACCGGGGAGCTGTTTTTT

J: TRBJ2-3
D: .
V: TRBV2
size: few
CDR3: CASSERQGPTDTQYF
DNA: TGTGCCAGCAGTGAACGGCAGGGGCCCACAGATACGCAGTATTTT